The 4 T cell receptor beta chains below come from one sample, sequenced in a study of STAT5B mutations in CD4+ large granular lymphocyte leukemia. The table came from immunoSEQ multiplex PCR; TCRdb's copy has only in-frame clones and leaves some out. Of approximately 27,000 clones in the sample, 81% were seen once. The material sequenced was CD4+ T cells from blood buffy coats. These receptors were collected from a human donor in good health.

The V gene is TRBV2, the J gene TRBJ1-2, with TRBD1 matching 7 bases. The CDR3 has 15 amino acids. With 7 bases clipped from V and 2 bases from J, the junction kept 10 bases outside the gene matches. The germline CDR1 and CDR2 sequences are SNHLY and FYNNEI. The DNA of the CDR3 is TGTGCCAGCAAAGAAACAGGGGTGGGGAACTATGGCTACACCTTC. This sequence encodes CASKETGVGNYGYTF.

As DNA, the CDR3 is TGTGCCAGCAGCCCCGAAGGTCTACGCAATCAGCCCCAGCATTTT. Protein: CASSPEGLRNQPQHF. The chain employs TRBV2 and TRBJ1-5; D call uncertain. With 6 bases removed from V and 2 bases from J, the gap between germline ends came to 14 bases. CDR3 length: 15 amino acids. CDR1 SNHLY and CDR2 FYNNEI come from the germline V gene.

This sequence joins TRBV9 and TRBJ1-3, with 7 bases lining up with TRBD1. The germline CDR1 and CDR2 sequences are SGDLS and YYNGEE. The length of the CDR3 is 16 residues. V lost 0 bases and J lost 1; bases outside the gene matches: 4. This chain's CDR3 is CASSVGGRGSGNTIYF. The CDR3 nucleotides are TGTGCCAGCAGCGTAGGTGGCAGGGGGTCTGGAAACACCATATATTTT. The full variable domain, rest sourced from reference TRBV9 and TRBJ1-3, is DSGVTQTPKHLITATGQRVTLRCSPRSGDLSVYWYQQSLDQGLQFLIQYYNGEERAKGNILERFSAQQFPDLHSELNLSSLELGDSALYFCASSVGGRGSGNTIYFGEGSWLTVV.

This CDR3 reads CASSQPSGQGINQPQHF. The CDR3 bases are TGCGCCAGCAGCCAACCGTCGGGACAGGGAATTAATCAGCCCCAGCATTTT. The chain uses TRBV4-1 and TRBJ1-5, with 9 bases aligning to TRBD1. The germline V gene encodes CDR1 MGHRA and CDR2 YSYEKL. The CDR3 has 17 amino acids. The ends lost 2 bases at V and 4 bases at J; junction bases unmatched: 9.